This section outlines one T cell receptor beta chain sequence together with its context. Study processing details: Quantification of nucleated cells was approximated via reference gene primer amplification. TCRdb's table, derived via immunoSEQ multiplex PCR, lists solely in-frame clones and lacks some. For V, J and clone size, that table is used; D and trimming come from the DNA. Among fewer than 150,000 clones listed, approximately 85% were seen once. V was shortened by 0 bases and J by 0 bases, with 9 bases between the two germline ends. Germline V CDR1 and CDR2: LGHNT, FRNRAP. This CDR3 spans 17 amino acids. The sample originates from a study of blood T cell repertoires in COVID-19. At the level of the study: Collection of acute and convalescent COVID-19 samples took place in the United States, Italy and Spain.

The TCR was taken from a man over 45 with acute or convalescent COVID-19. Sequencing was done on a sample of peripheral blood. The chain is built from TRBV12-5 and TRBJ2-6; the D is unclear. CDR3 DNA: TGTGCTAGTGGTTTGGTCTTCAGTCCCTCTGGGGCCAACGTCCTGACTTTC. This translates into CASGLVFSPSGANVLTF. Using reference TRBV12-5 and TRBJ2-6 for the parts outside the CDR3, the full variable domain is DARVTQTPRHKVTEMGQEVTMRCQPILGHNTVFWYRQTMMQGLELLAYFRNRAPLDDSGMPKDRFSAEMPDATLATLKIQPSEPRDSAVYFCASGLVFSPSGANVLTFGAGSRLTVL.